These 31 T cell receptor beta chains were sequenced from one sample in a study of shared clonotypes between healthy human individuals. Using immunoSEQ multiplex PCR, the repertoire was profiled, and TCRdb retains in-frame clones only, with some absent. The profile shows around 2.1 million clones, around 93% of them singletons. Positively selected for CCR7, the CD45RO-negative cells used as naive CD8 cells excluded terminally differentiated effector memory CD45RA+ cells. The sequenced sample consisted of naive CD8+ T cells from PBMCs. Receptor source: a young man in good health. Some clones in this sample may be carry-over from other donors' samples.

The chain recombines TRBV13 with TRBJ2-6; weak D call: TRBD2 (6 bases). CDR1 is PRHDT and CDR2 is FYEKMQ in the germline V gene (reference sequence). Deletions cut 6 bases from V and 3 bases from J, with 24 bases between. The CDR3 spans 19 residues. CDR3 in amino acids: CASRTYPGETLGGANVLTF. CDR3 in DNA: TGTGCCAGCAGAACCTACCCGGGAGAGACCTTGGGTGGGGCCAACGTCCTGACTTTC. The complete variable domain, with remaining parts taken from reference TRBV13 and TRBJ2-6, reads AAGVIQSPRHLIKEKRETATLKCYPIPRHDTVYWYQQGPGQDPQFLISFYEKMQSDKGSIPDRFSAQQFSDYHSELNMSSLELGDSALYFCASRTYPGETLGGANVLTFGAGSRLTVL.

The chain joins TRBV27 to TRBJ1-1; 7 bases line up with TRBD1. There are 16 residues in the CDR3. Germline V lookup: CDR1 MNHEY, CDR2 SMNVEV (reference sequence). Trimming took 1 base from V and 5 from J; bases not matched to a gene: 10. The CDR3 region is CASSLYSTGSMTEAFF. The DNA for the CDR3 is TGTGCCAGCAGTTTATACTCGACAGGGTCGATGACTGAAGCTTTCTTT.

About this clone itself: Sequence at one end of the junction differs from germline and may be a read error. The chain recombines TRBV7-9 with TRBJ2-1, with D possibly TRBD2 on 6 matching bases. The CDR3 has 13 residues. Germline-derived CDR1 and CDR2 are SEHNR and FQNEAQ (reference sequence). Written as DNA, the CDR3 is TGTGCCAGCACCTATATCGGGGGACGCATGGAAGTCTTC. Amino acids: CASTYIGGRMEVF. The full variable domain, in which reference TRBV7-9 and TRBJ2-1 provide the parts outside the CDR3, is DTGVSQNPRHKITKRGQNVTFRCDPISEHNRLYWYRQTLGQGPEFLTYFQNEAQLEKSRLLSDRFSAERPKGSFSTLEIQRTEQGDSAMYLCASTYIGGRMEVFGPGTRLTVL.

This rearrangement joins TRBV5-1 to TRBJ1-5, with D hard to call. CDR1 is SGHRS, CDR2 YFSETQ, per germline. The germline V and J ends were trimmed by 7 bases and 3 bases, with 11 bases remaining between them. CDR3 size: 13 residues. CDR3 nucleotides: TGCGCCAGCTCGGAGTGGGTCAATCAGCCCCAGCATTTT. As protein: CASSEWVNQPQHF.

A single count supports this clone. The chain combines TRBV5-4 with TRBJ2-5; no reliable D call. With 3 bases removed from V and 5 bases from J, the gap between germline ends came to 5 bases. This CDR3 has 11 residues. CDR1 and CDR2 (germline): SGHNT, YYREEE (reference sequence). The CDR3 coding sequence is TGTGCCAGCAGCTGGGATGAGACCCAGTACTTC. It encodes CASSWDETQYF. Full variable domain (missing parts from reference TRBV5-4 and TRBJ2-5): ETGVTQSPTHLIKTRGQQVTLRCSSQSGHNTVSWYQQALGQGPQFIFQYYREEENGRGNFPPRFSGLQFPNYSSELNVNALELDDSALYLCASSWDETQYFGPGTRLLVL.

This clone was counted once. The chain employs TRBV19 and TRBJ2-7; D assignment may be TRBD1 or TRBD2 (5 bases each). The CDR3 runs to 14 residues. V gave up 5 bases and J gave up 5 bases, with 16 bases separating them. Germline V lookup: CDR1 LNHDA, CDR2 SQIVND (reference sequence). This CDR3 is CASSLRDREDEQYF. CDR3 DNA sequence: TGTGCCAGTAGTCTCCGGGACCGAGAGGACGAGCAGTACTTC.

The CDR3 sequence: CASSLLAGDETQYF. For the CDR3, the DNA is TGTGCCAGCAGTTTACTAGCGGGAGACGAGACCCAGTACTTC. J is TRBJ2-5 and V is TRBV28; 10 bases are a match to TRBD2. CDR1 MDHEN and CDR2 SYDVKM come from the germline V gene. The CDR3 totals 14 residues. V was clipped by 2 bases and J by 5 bases; unmatched bases: 2.

V and J are TRBV4-3 and TRBJ1-2; D is unresolved. CDR3 length equals 15 residues. V was shortened by 1 base and J by 5 bases, with 14 bases between the two germline ends. In germline, CDR1 is LGHNA, CDR2 YSLEER. The CDR3 loop reads CASSQGMGRKYGYTF. CDR3 DNA sequence: TGCGCCAGCAGCCAAGGTATGGGCCGGAAATATGGCTACACCTTC.

This clone came up a few times. V and J are TRBV5-4 and TRBJ1-2; D is perhaps TRBD1 (5 bases). CDR3 length equals 14 residues. Trimming cost V 2 bases and J 4 bases, with 12 bases left between them. Germline loops: CDR1 SGHNT, CDR2 YYREEE (reference sequence). The CDR3 protein is CASSLDGGVYGYTF. The CDR3 bases are TGTGCCAGCAGCTTAGACGGGGGGGTCTATGGCTACACCTTC.

The rearrangement joins TRBV7-9 to TRBJ2-7; TRBD1 might be the D (5 bases). V gave up 5 bases and J gave up 2 bases, with 13 bases separating them. CDR1 and CDR2 (germline): SEHNR, FQNEAQ (reference sequence). This CDR3 has 14 amino acids. CDR3 coding DNA: TGTGCCAGCAGCCAGCTGACAGCTACCTACGAGCAGTACTTC. It specifies CASSQLTATYEQYF.

This clone was detected only once. The chain combines TRBV7-9 with TRBJ1-2; D unresolved. The CDR3 runs 12 residues. From germline, CDR1 is SEHNR and CDR2 FQNEAQ (reference sequence). Trimming removed 1 base at V and 3 bases at J, with 3 bases between. The CDR3 DNA reads as TGTGCCAGCAGCTTAGGGTACTATGGCTACACCTTC. Its protein product is CASSLGYYGYTF. The full variable domain, in which reference TRBV7-9 and TRBJ1-2 provide the parts outside the CDR3, is DTGVSQNPRHKITKRGQNVTFRCDPISEHNRLYWYRQTLGQGPEFLTYFQNEAQLEKSRLLSDRFSAERPKGSFSTLEIQRTEQGDSAMYLCASSLGYYGYTFGSGTRLTVV.

Comment on this clone: Other DNA sequences from this sample encode an identical CDR3 as well. This sequence joins TRBV9 and TRBJ2-1; TRBD2 aligns across 7 bases. With V trimmed by 0 bases and J by 4 bases, 4 bases remained unmatched. Germline CDR1 and CDR2: SGDLS and YYNGEE. This CDR3 region has 15 residues. The DNA of the CDR3 is TGTGCCAGCAGCGTAGCGGGAGGTCGGTACAATGAGCAGTTCTTC. Its translation is CASSVAGGRYNEQFF.

V and J are TRBV6-6 and TRBJ1-5; no clear D. The germline V gene encodes CDR1 MNHNY and CDR2 SVGAGI (reference sequence). The CDR3 is made up of 14 amino acids. The V gene lost 0 bases and the J gene lost 5 bases, with 8 bases spanning the gap. CDR3 amino acids: CASSYSTVDQPQHF. In nucleotides, the CDR3 is TGTGCCAGCAGTTACTCGACCGTCGATCAGCCCCAGCATTTT.

The gene calls are TRBV27 and TRBJ1-5; D unclear. CDR3 length: 14 amino acids. Trimming took off 4 bases at V and 2 bases at J, with 9 bases between the two ends. Per the germline V gene, CDR1 is MNHEY and CDR2 is SMNVEV (reference sequence). This CDR3 reads CASSWTIGNQPQHF. CDR3 coding DNA: TGTGCCAGCAGTTGGACGATTGGCAATCAGCCCCAGCATTTT.

V gene TRBV7-9 combines with J gene TRBJ2-5; the D is unclear. The V gene's germline CDR1 is SEHNR and CDR2 FQNEAQ (reference sequence). This CDR3 is 15 amino acids long. V was shortened by 2 bases and J by 5 bases, with 15 bases between the two germline ends. CDR3 sequence (DNA): TGTGCCAGCAGCTTAAAATGGACGGCGGAGGAGACCCAGTACTTC. Encoded protein: CASSLKWTAEETQYF.

This sequence joins TRBV27 and TRBJ1-5, with D maybe TRBD1 (5 bases). Germline assignment: CDR1 MNHEY and CDR2 SMNVEV (reference sequence). The CDR3 loop spans 14 amino acids. V was pared by 5 bases and J by 2 bases, with 10 bases between. This CDR3 reads CASSPVGGNQPQHF. CDR3 DNA: TGTGCCAGCAGTCCCGTAGGGGGCAATCAGCCCCAGCATTTT.

V is TRBV7-9 and J is TRBJ2-3, with 10 bases identical to TRBD1. The CDR3 consists of 15 residues. The germline CDR1 and CDR2 sequences are SEHNR and FQNEAQ (reference sequence). V was pared by 5 bases and J by 3 bases, with 5 bases of the junction left unmatched. CDR3 residues: CASSAGTGATDTQYF. CDR3 in DNA: TGTGCCAGCAGCGCGGGGACAGGGGCTACAGATACGCAGTATTTT.

The genes are TRBV7-6 and TRBJ2-5; TRBD2 matches 9 bases. Germline V CDR1 and CDR2: SGHVS, FNYEAQ. This CDR3 has 16 amino acids. With 1 base clipped from V and 5 bases from J, the junction kept 8 bases outside the gene matches. In nucleotides, the CDR3 is TGTGCCAGCAGCTTAGTTCTAGCGGGAAAGGCGGAGACCCAGTACTTC. Its protein is CASSLVLAGKAETQYF.

This clone has a handful of counts. J is TRBJ1-1 and V is TRBV2; D uncertain. CDR1 is SNHLY, CDR2 FYNNEI, per germline. This CDR3 has 11 residues. Trimming stripped 2 bases from V and 8 bases from J, with 6 bases between. The DNA of the CDR3 is TGTGCCAGCAGTGAACTGGTGGAAGCTTTCTTT. Amino acids: CASSELVEAFF.

The chain couples TRBV7-2 to TRBJ2-1; no firm D call. Trimming removed 8 bases from V and 8 bases from J, with 16 bases in between. CDR3 length: 13 residues. Germline values: CDR1 SGHTA, CDR2 FQGNSA. The DNA for the CDR3 is TGTGCCAGCCACGGGCCCCCCGAAGATGAGCAGTTCTTC. It encodes CASHGPPEDEQFF.

This clone was observed a handful of times. Other DNA variants within this sample encode the same CDR3. The chain employs TRBV7-9 and TRBJ1-1, with a tentative D call TRBD1 (6 bases). In germline, CDR1 is SEHNR, CDR2 FQNEAQ (reference sequence). The length of the CDR3 is 12 residues. Trimming removed 6 bases from V and 1 base from J, with 6 bases in between. CDR3 DNA: TGTGCCAGCAGGACAGGGAACACTGAAGCTTTCTTT. It yields the protein CASRTGNTEAFF.

The chain combines TRBV27 with TRBJ2-7; 7 positions agree with TRBD1. The germline CDR1 and CDR2 sequences are MNHEY and SMNVEV (reference sequence). The V segment lost 2 bases and the J segment 6 bases; nucleotides outside the gene matches: 7. The CDR3 is 14 residues long. The CDR3 nucleotides read TGTGCCAGCAGTTTAGAGACAGGGAGCGGCGAGCAGTACTTC. Protein sequence: CASSLETGSGEQYF.

CDR3 region: CASSLLPGGVYEQYF. CDR3 sequence (DNA): TGTGCCAGCAGCTTACTTCCCGGGGGCGTCTACGAGCAGTACTTC. V gene TRBV7-3 combines with J gene TRBJ2-7; tentatively, D is TRBD1 or TRBD2 (6 bases each). The germline V gene has CDR1 SGHTA and CDR2 FQGTGA. The V and J ends lost 2 bases and 3 bases respectively, with 14 bases between them. The CDR3 runs 15 residues.

The chain carries TRBV2 and TRBJ2-1, with TRBD2 matching over 9 bases. Germline V gene lookup returns CDR1 SNHLY and CDR2 FYNNEI. The CDR3 length is 16 residues. The V segment lost 5 bases and the J segment 4 bases; nucleotides outside the gene matches: 9. The CDR3 region is CASSTVAGDSYNEQFF. CDR3 nucleotide sequence: TGTGCCAGCAGTACGGTAGCGGGAGATTCGTACAATGAGCAGTTCTTC.

This clone was seen ten or more times. The rearrangement links TRBV6-1 to TRBJ2-1; 13 nucleotides line up with TRBD2. V shed 2 bases, J shed 7 bases, and the junction held 11 bases outside the gene matches. The CDR3 contains 18 residues. Germline values: CDR1 MNHNS, CDR2 SASEGT. CDR3 nucleotides: TGTGCCAGCAGTGAACTTGGGACTAGCGGGACCCGGGGGAATGAGCAGTTCTTC. This codes for CASSELGTSGTRGNEQFF.

On this clone: This same CDR3 is encoded by further DNA sequences in the sample. The gene calls are TRBV19 and TRBJ1-4, with D tentatively TRBD1 (6 bases). The ends were cut back, 1 base at V and 3 bases at J, with 6 bases in the middle. CDR1 is LNHDA, CDR2 SQIVND, per germline (reference sequence). CDR3 length: 14 amino acids. CDR3 in amino acids: CASSIGTANEKLFF. As DNA, the CDR3 is TGTGCCAGTAGTATAGGGACAGCTAATGAAAAACTGTTTTTT.

The chain combines TRBV5-1 with TRBJ2-2; D call uncertain. The CDR3 totals 15 residues. The germline gives CDR1 SGHRS, CDR2 YFSETQ. V was clipped by 0 bases and J by 0 bases, with 6 bases between them. Written as DNA, the CDR3 is TGCGCCAGCAGCTTGGACGGCCCGAACACCGGGGAGCTGTTTTTT. Its translation: CASSLDGPNTGELFF.

J is TRBJ2-7 and V is TRBV21-1; TRBD1, as called in the table, went unchecked against the DNA. TRBV21-1 is an annotated pseudogene. The CDR3 has 20 residues. CDR3: CASSTNGQGDGPYSLYEQYF. DNA of the CDR3: TGTGCCAGCAGCACGAACGGACAGGGTGACGGACCCTACTCTCTCTACGAGCAGTACTTC.

The chain is built from TRBV7-9 and TRBJ2-7; a weak D match, TRBD1 (5 bases). The CDR3 totals 14 residues. The germline V gene encodes CDR1 SEHNR and CDR2 FQNEAQ (reference sequence). V dropped 2 bases and J dropped 12 bases, with 20 bases sitting between them. CDR3: CASSLIPGNYPPYF. CDR3 nucleotide sequence: TGTGCCAGCAGCTTAATTCCAGGGAACTACCCCCCGTACTTC.

Worth noting for this clone: It is unclear where the CDR3 begins or ends on the DNA, so no DNA is shown, and the CDR3 is as TCRdb lists it. The J gene is TRBJ2-3, the V gene TRBV5-1; the DNA was not compared with TRBD1, the D call given in the table. The CDR3 contains 11 residues when both ends are counted. CDR1 and CDR2 (germline): SGHRS, YFSETQ. CDR3 loop: CASSFGTGSYF.

As to this clone: At the DNA level, this CDR3 is encoded by other sequences in the same sample as well. The chain recombines TRBV19 with TRBJ1-5; possible D gene TRBD1, 5 bases. The CDR3 runs to 14 residues. Trimming shortened V by 5 bases and J by 2 bases, and 10 bases separated the two germline ends. Germline V gene lookup returns CDR1 LNHDA and CDR2 SQIVND (reference sequence). As DNA, the CDR3 is TGTGCCAGTAGTTGGGGGGAGGGCAATCAGCCCCAGCATTTT. Its protein product is CASSWGEGNQPQHF.